The 4 T cell receptor beta chains presented below share a single source sample, sequenced in a study of blood T cell repertoires in COVID-19. Clones were read by immunoSEQ multiplex PCR, and TCRdb kept only the in-frame ones, dropping some. The table has over 110,000 clones, roughly 83% seen once. The sequenced sample was PBMCs or T cells enriched from blood (not recorded which). The receptors were gathered from a middle-aged man with acute COVID-19.

The chain uses TRBV7-2 and TRBJ2-1; 8 positions match TRBD1. With 0 bases clipped from V and 4 bases from J, the junction kept 8 bases outside the gene matches. Per the germline V gene, CDR1 is SGHTA and CDR2 is FQGNSA. The CDR3 sequence is 17 residues long. In DNA form, the CDR3 reads TGTGCCAGCAGCTTAGCGGGGCAGGGGGCGAGGTACAATGAGCAGTTCTTC. Translated: CASSLAGQGARYNEQFF. The full variable domain, its missing parts supplied by reference TRBV7-2 and TRBJ2-1, is GAGVSQSPSNKVTEKGKDVELRCDPISGHTALYWYRQSLGQGLEFLIYFQGNSAPDKSGLPSDRFSAERTGGSVSTLTIQRTQQEDSAVYLCASSLAGQGARYNEQFFGPGTRLTVL.

This clone was recorded once. This chain connects TRBV2 to TRBJ2-1; 12 bases align to TRBD1. This CDR3 comprises 18 residues. CDR1 is SNHLY and CDR2 is FYNNEI in the germline V gene. Germline trimming cut 4 bases from V and 6 bases from J; bases unmatched to any gene: 13. As DNA, the CDR3 is TGTGCCAGCAGTGTCCCTCCGGGGGGACAGGGGGCGATCAATGAGCAGTTCTTC. Translated: CASSVPPGGQGAINEQFF.

A single count supports this clone. The chain carries TRBV5-4 and TRBJ2-3; 8 bases line up with TRBD2. V trimming: 5 bases; J trimming: 5 bases; junction bases outside the gene matches: 10. This CDR3 is built from 15 residues. From germline, CDR1 is SGHNT and CDR2 YYREEE (reference sequence). CDR3 in amino acids: CASSTSGSYRDTQYF. DNA of the CDR3: TGTGCCAGCAGTACCAGCGGGAGTTACAGAGATACGCAGTATTTT.

This chain links TRBV7-2 with TRBJ2-2; 7 positions agree with TRBD1. The V segment lost 5 bases and the J segment 6 bases; nucleotides outside the gene matches: 9. Germline CDR1 is SGHTA and CDR2 is FQGNSA. The CDR3 spans 15 residues. For the CDR3, the DNA is TGTGCCAGCAGCCGGGACAGATATTCCTCCGGGGAGCTGTTTTTT. It translates to CASSRDRYSSGELFF.